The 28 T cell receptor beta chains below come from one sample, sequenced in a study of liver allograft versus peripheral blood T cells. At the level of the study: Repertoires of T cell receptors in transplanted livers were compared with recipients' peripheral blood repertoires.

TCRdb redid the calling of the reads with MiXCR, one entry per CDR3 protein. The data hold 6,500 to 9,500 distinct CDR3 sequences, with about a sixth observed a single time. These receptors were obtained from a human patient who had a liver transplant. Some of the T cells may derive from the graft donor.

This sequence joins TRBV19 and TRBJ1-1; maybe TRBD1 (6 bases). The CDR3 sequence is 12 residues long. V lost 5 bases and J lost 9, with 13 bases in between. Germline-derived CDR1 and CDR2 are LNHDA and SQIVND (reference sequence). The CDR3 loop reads CASSPRTVQAFF. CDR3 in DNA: TGTGCCAGTAGTCCAAGGACAGTTCAAGCTTTCTTT.

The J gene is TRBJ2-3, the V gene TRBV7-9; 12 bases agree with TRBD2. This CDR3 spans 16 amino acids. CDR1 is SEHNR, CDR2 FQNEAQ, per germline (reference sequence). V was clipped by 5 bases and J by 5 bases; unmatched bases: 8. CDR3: CASSIGLAGIGDTQYF. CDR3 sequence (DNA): TGTGCCAGCAGCATCGGACTAGCGGGGATAGGAGATACGCAGTATTTT.

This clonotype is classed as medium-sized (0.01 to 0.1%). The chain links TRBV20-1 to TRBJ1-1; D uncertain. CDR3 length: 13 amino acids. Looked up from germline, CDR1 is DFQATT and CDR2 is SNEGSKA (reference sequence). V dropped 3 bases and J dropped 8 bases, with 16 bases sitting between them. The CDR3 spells CSASGVILGEAFF. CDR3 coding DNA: TGCAGTGCTAGCGGCGTTATTCTTGGGGAAGCTTTCTTT.

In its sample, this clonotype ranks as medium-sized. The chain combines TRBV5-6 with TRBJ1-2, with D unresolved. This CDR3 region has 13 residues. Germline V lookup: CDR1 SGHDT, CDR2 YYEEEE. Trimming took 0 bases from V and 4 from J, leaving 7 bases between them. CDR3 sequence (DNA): TGTGCCAGCAGCTTGGCGACATCCTATGGCTACACCTTC. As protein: CASSLATSYGYTF.

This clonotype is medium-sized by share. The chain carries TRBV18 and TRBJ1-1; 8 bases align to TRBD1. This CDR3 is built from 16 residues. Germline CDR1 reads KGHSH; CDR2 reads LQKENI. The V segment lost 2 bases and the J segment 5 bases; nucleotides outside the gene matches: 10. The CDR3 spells CASSPTLVQGGTEAFF. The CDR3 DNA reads TGTGCCAGCTCACCAACCCTTGTACAGGGGGGTACTGAAGCTTTCTTT. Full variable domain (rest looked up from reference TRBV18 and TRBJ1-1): NAGVMQNPRHLVRRRGQEARLRCSPMKGHSHVYWYRQLPEEGLKFMVYLQKENIIDESGMPKERFSAEFPKEGPSILRIQQVVRGDSAAYFCASSPTLVQGGTEAFFGQGTRLTVV.

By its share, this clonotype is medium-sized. This CDR3 reads CASSVGTQAEQYF. In nucleotides, the CDR3 is TGTGCCAGCAGCGTAGGGACGCAGGCCGAGCAGTACTTC. The chain carries TRBV9 and TRBJ2-7; the D is unclear. CDR3 length: 13 amino acids. The germline V and J ends were trimmed by 0 bases and 6 bases, with 10 bases remaining between them. Per the germline V gene, CDR1 is SGDLS and CDR2 is YYNGEE.

The DNA for the CDR3 is TGCAGTGCTAGCGGGACGAGGGGGGGCCACGAGCAGTACTTC. Translated: CSASGTRGGHEQYF. The chain links TRBV20-1 to TRBJ2-7; D possibly corresponds to TRBD2 (7 bases). Germline-derived CDR1 and CDR2 are DFQATT and SNEGSKA (reference sequence). Between the trimmed V and J ends, which lost 3 bases and 5 bases, there was a span of 17 bases. The CDR3 runs 14 residues.

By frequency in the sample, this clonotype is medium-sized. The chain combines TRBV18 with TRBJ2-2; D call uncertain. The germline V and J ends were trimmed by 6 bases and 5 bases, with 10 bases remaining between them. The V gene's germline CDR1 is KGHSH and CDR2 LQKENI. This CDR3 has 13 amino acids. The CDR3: CASSHVLTGELFF. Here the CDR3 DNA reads TGTGCCAGCTCCCACGTTCTGACCGGGGAGCTGTTTTTT.

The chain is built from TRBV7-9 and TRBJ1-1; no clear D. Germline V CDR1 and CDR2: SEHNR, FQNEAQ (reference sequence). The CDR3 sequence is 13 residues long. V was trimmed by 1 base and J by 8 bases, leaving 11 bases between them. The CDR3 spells CASSLDGRREAFF. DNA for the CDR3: TGTGCCAGCAGCTTAGATGGCCGCAGGGAAGCTTTCTTT.

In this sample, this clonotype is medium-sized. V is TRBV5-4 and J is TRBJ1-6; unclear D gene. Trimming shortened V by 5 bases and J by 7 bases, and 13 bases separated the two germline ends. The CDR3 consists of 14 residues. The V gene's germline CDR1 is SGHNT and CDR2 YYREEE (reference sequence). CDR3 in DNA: TGTGCCAGCAGTTACAACCCCAGCAATTCACCCCTCCACTTT. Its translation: CASSYNPSNSPLHF.

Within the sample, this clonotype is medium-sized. CDR3: CAWTLGGAENTIYF. The CDR3 DNA sequence: TGTGCCTGGACTTTGGGGGGGGCTGAAAACACCATATATTTT. The chain joins TRBV30 to TRBJ1-3; perhaps TRBD1 as D (6 bases). This CDR3 has 14 residues. The V end lost 4 bases, the J end lost 6 bases, and 16 bases lay between the germline ends. The germline CDR1 and CDR2 sequences are GTSNPN and SVGIG (reference sequence).

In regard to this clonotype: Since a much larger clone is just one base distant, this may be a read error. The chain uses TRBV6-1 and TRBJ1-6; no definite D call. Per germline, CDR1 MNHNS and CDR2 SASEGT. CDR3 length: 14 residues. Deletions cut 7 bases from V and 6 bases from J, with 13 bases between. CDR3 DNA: TGTGCCAGCATCGGGGATTTATGTAATTCACCCCTCCACTTT. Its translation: CASIGDLCNSPLHF.

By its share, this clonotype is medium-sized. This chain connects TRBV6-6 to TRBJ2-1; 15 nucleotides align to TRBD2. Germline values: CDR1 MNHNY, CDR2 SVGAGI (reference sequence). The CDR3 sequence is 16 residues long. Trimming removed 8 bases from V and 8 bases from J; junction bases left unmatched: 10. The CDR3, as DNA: TGTGCCAGCGGCCTCCGTAGGACTAGCGGGGGGGATGAGCAGTTCTTC. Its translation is CASGLRRTSGGDEQFF.

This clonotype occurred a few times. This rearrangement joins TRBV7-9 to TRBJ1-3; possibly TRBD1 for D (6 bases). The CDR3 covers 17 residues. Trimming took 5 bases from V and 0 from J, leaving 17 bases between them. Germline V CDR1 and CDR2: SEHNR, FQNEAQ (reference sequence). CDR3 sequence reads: CASSPRNRVRSGNTIYF. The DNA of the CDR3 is TGTGCCAGCAGCCCGAGGAACAGGGTTCGCTCTGGAAACACCATATATTTT.

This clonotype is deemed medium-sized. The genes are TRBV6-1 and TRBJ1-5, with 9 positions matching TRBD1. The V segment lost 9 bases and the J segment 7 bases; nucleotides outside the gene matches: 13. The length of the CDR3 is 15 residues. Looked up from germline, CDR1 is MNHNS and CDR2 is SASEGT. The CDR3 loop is CASSGQGIFSQPQHF. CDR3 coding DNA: TGTGCCAGTTCCGGACAGGGGATTTTTTCGCAGCCCCAGCATTTT.

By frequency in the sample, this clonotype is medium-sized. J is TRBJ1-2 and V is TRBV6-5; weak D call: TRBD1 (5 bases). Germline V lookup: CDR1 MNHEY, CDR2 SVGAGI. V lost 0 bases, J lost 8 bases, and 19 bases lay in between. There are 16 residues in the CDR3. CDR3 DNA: TGTGCCAGCAGTTACTCGACCGGGGGGTGGGTAAGAGGCTACACCTTC. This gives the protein CASSYSTGGWVRGYTF.

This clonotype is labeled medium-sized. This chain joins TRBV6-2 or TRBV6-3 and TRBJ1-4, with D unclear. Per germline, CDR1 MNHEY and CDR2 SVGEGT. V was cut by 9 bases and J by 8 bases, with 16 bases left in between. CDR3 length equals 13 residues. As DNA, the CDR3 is TGTGCCAGAACCCCTCTAGGTGGGGAAAAACTGTTTTTT. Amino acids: CARTPLGGEKLFF.

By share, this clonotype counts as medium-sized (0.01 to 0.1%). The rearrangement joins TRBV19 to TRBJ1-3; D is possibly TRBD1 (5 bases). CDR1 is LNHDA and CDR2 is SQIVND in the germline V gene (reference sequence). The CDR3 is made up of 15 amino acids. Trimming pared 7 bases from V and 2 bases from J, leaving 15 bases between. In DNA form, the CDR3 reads TGTGCCAGTAAAGGGACGGAGGCTGCTGGAAACACCATATATTTT. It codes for CASKGTEAAGNTIYF.

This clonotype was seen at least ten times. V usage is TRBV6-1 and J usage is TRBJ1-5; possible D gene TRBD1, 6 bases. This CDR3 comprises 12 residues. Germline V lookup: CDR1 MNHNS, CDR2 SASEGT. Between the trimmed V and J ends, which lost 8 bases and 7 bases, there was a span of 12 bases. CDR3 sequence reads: CASEQGGQPQHF. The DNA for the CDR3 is TGTGCCAGCGAACAGGGAGGACAGCCCCAGCATTTT.

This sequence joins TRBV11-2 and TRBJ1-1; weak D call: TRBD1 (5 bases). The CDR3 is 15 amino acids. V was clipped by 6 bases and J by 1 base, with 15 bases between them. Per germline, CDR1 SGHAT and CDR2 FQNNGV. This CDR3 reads CASRGVRGANTEAFF. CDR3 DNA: TGTGCCAGCAGAGGTGTGAGGGGCGCGAACACTGAAGCTTTCTTT.

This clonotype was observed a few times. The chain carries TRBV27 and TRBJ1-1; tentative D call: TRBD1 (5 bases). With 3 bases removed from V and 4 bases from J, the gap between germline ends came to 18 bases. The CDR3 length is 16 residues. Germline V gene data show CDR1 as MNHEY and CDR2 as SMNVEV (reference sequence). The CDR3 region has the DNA TGTGCCAGCAGTTTTAGAGGGGATGGGGGTAGCACTGAAGCTTTCTTT. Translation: CASSFRGDGGSTEAFF.

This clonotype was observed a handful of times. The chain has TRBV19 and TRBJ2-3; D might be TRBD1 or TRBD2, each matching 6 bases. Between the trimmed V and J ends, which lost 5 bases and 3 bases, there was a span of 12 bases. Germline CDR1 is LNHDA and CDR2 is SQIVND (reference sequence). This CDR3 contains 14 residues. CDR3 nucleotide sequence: TGTGCCAGTAGTGCCTGGAGGGGGACAGATACGCAGTATTTT. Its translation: CASSAWRGTDTQYF. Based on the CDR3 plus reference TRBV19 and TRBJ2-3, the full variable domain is DGGITQSPKYLFRKEGQNVTLSCEQNLNHDAMYWYRQDPGQGLRLIYYSQIVNDFQKGDIAEGYSVSREKKESFPLTVTSAQKNPTAFYLCASSAWRGTDTQYFGPGTRLTVL.

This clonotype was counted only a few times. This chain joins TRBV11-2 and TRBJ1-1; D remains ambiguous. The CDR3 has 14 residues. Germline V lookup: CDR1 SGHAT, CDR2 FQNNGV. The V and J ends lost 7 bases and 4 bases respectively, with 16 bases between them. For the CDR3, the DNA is TGTGCCAGCACCGCCCTTTGGAAGGGCACTGAAGCTTTCTTT. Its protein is CASTALWKGTEAFF.

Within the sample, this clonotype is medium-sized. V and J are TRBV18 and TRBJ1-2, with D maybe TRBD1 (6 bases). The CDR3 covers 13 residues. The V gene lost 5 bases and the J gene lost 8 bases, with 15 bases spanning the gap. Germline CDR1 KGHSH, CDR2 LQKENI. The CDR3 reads CASSTTGQGGYTF. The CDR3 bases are TGTGCCAGCTCAACGACAGGCCAGGGGGGCTACACCTTC.

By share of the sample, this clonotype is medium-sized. The CDR3 sequence: CASSEVQGAGYTF. As DNA, the CDR3 is TGTGCCAGCAGTGAAGTACAGGGGGCCGGCTACACCTTC. The chain combines TRBV6-1 with TRBJ1-2; 9 bases fit TRBD1. Germline lookup yields CDR1 MNHNS and CDR2 SASEGT. The V segment lost 1 base and the J segment 8 bases; nucleotides outside the gene matches: 2. CDR3 length: 13 residues.

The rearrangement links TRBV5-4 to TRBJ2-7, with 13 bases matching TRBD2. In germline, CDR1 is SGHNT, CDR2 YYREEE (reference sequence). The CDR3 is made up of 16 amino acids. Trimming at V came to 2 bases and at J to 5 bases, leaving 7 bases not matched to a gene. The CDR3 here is CASSLFGLAGVDEQYF. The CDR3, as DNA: TGTGCCAGCAGCTTATTCGGACTAGCGGGGGTCGACGAGCAGTACTTC. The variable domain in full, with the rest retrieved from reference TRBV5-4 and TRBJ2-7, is ETGVTQSPTHLIKTRGQQVTLRCSSQSGHNTVSWYQQALGQGPQFIFQYYREEENGRGNFPPRFSGLQFPNYSSELNVNALELDDSALYLCASSLFGLAGVDEQYFGPGTRLTVT.

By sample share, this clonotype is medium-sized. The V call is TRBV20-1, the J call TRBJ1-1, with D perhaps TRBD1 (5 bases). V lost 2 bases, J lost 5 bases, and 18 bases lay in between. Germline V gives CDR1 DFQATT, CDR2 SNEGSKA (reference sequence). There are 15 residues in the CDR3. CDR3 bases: TGCAGTGCTAGATTCCCTAGCGGGGCGCGGACTGAAGCTTTCTTT. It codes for CSARFPSGARTEAFF.

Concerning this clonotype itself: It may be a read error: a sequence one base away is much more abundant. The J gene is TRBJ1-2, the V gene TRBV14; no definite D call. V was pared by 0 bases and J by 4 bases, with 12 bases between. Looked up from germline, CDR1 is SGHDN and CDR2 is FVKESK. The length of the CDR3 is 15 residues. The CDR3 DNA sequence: TGTGCCAGCAGCCAAGAGGTCAAACCCGGCTATGGCTACACCTTC. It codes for CASSQEVKPGYGYTF.